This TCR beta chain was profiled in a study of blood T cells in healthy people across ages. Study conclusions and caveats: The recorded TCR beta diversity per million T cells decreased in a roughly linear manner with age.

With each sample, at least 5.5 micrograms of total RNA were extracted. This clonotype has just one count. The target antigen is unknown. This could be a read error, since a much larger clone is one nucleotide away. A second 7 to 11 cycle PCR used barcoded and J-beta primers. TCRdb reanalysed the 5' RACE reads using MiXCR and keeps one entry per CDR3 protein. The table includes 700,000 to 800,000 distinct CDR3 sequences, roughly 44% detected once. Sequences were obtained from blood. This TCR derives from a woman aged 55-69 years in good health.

DNA for the CDR3: TGCGCCAGCAGCCAAGATCAGCCAGGGACCCACTATGGCTACACCTTC. Translating it yields CASSQDQPGTHYGYTF. V and J are TRBV4-3 and TRBJ1-2; D perhaps matches TRBD1 (5 bases). The germline gives CDR1 LGHNA, CDR2 YSLEER. There are 16 residues in the CDR3. V was cut by 0 bases and J by 3 bases, with 14 bases left in between.